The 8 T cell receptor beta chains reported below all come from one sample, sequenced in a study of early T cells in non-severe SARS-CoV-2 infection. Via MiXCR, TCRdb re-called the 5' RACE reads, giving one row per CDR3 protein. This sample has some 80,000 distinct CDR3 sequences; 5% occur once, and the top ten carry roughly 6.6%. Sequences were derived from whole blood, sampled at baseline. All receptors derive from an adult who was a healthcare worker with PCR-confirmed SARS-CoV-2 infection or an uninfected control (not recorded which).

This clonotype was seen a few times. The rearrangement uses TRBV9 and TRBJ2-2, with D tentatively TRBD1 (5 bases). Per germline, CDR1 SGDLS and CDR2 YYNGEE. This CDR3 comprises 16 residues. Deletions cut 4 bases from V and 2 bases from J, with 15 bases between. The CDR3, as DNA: TGTGCCAGCAGCCCTCGGACAAATTTAAACACCGGGGAGCTGTTTTTT. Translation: CASSPRTNLNTGELFF.

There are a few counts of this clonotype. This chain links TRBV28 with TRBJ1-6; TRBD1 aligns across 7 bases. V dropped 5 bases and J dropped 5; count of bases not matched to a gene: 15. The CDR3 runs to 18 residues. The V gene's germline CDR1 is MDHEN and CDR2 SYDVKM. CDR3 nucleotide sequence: TGTGCCAGCAGTCTCCTAATCGGGACAGACCAACATAATTCACCCCTCCACTTT. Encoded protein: CASSLLIGTDQHNSPLHF.

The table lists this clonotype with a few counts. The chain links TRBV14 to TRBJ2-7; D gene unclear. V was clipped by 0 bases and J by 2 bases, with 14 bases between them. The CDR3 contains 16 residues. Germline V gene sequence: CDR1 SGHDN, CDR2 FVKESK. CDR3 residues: CASSQDPHGPTYEQYF. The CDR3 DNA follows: TGTGCCAGCAGCCAAGATCCCCACGGACCGACCTACGAGCAGTACTTC.

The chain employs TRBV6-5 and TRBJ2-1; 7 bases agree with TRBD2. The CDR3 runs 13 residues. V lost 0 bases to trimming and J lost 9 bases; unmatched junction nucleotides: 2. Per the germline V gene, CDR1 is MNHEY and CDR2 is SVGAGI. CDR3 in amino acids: CASSYSREGEQFF. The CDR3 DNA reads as TGTGCCAGCAGTTACTCGAGGGAGGGTGAGCAGTTCTTC.

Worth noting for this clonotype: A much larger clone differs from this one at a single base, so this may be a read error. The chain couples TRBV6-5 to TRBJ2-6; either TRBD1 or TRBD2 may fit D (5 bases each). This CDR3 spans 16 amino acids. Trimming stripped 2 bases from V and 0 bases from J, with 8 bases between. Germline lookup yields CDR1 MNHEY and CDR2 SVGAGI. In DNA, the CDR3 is TGTGCCAGCAGTTACCCCGGGGCCTCTGGGGCCAACGTCCTGACTTTC. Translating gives CASSYPGASGANVLTF.

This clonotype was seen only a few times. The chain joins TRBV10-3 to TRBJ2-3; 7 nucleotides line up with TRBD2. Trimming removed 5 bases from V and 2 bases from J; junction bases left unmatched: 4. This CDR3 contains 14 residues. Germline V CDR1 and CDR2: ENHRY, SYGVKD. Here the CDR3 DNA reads TGTGCCATCAGTAGGGACTACCCCACAGATACGCAGTATTTT. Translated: CAISRDYPTDTQYF.

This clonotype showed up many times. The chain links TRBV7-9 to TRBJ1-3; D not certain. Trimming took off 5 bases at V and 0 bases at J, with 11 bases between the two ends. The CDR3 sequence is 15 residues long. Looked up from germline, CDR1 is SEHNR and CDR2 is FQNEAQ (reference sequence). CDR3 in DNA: TGTGCCAGCAGCCCACCCCAAAACTCTGGAAACACCATATATTTT. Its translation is CASSPPQNSGNTIYF.

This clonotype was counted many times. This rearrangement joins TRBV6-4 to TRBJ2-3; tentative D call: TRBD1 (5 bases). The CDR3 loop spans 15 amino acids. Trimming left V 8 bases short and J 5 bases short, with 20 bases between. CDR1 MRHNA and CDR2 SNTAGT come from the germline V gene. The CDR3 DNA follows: TGTGCCAGCTCACAGGCAAATCCGCCCGGAGATACGCAGTATTTT. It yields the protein CASSQANPPGDTQYF.